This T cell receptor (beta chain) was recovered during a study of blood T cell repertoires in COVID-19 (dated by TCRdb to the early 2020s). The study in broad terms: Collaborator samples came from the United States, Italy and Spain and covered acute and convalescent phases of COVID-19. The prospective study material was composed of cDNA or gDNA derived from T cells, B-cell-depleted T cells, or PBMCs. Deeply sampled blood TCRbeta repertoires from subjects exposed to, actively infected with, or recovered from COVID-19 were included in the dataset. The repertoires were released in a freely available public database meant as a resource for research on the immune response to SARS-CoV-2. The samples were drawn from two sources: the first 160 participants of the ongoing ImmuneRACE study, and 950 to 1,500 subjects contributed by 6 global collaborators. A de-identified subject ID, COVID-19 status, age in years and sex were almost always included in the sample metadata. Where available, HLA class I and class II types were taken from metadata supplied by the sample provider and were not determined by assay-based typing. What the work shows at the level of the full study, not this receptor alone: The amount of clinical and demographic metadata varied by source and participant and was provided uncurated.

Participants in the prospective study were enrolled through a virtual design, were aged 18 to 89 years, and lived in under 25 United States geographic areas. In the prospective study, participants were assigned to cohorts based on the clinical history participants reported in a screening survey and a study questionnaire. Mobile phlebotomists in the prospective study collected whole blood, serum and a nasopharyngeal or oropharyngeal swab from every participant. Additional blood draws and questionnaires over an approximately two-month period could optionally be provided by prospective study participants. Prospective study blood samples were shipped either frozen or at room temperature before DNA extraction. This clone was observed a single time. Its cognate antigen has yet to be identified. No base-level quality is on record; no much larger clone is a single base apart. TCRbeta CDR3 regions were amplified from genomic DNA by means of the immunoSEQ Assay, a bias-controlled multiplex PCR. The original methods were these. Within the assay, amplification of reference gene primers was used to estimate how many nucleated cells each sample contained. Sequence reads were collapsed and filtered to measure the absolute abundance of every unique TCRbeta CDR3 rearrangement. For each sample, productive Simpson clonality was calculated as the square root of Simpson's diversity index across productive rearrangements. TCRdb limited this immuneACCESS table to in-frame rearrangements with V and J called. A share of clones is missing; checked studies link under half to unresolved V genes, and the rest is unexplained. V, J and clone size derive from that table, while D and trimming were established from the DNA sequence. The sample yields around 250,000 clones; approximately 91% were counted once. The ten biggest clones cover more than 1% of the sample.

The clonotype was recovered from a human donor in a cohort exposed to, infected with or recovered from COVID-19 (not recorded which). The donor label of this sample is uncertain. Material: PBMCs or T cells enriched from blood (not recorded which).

The encoded CDR3 is CASSLAGASGTEAFF. The nucleotides are TGCGCCAGCAGCTTGGCGGGAGCCTCGGGCACTGAAGCTTTCTTT. The chain employs TRBV5-1 and TRBJ1-1; no D segment can be confidently identified. Including cysteine and phenylalanine, the CDR3 has 15 amino acids. Only the CDR3 region is kept as DNA, spanning 45 bases read in frame from base 1. A distance of 13 bases separates the germline ends of V and J, which lose 0 bases and 4 bases respectively. Sequences SGHRS (CDR1) and YFSETQ (CDR2) are obtained from the germline V gene.